This TCR beta chain derives from a study of T cells in Graves' hyperthyroidism and ophthalmopathy. General study results and limits: Blood also held most thyroid clonotypes expanded beyond 0.001. A model using 13 V-J features told ophthalmopathy apart from stable hyperthyroidism.

A NOSPECS grade of at least 4, a Clinical Activity Score of at least 3 and duration under 3 months were recorded in ophthalmopathy patients. For the diagnoses, clinical symptoms, serum thyroxine and TRAb, thyroid ultrasound and orbital computed tomography were used. This clonotype was observed at least ten times. What it binds is not known. Germline V gene lookup returns CDR1 MDHEN and CDR2 SYDVKM. CDR3 length: 14 amino acids. With 1 base removed from V and 3 bases from J, the gap between germline ends came to 9 bases. TCR beta CDR3 sequences were amplified from RNA transcripts. The HTBI primer set served for first-round RT-PCR of the TCR CDR3. TCRdb called the multiplex PCR reads again in MiXCR, with one record for every CDR3 protein. There are more than 500,000 distinct CDR3 sequences in the sample; approximately 14% occur only once, and around 4% lies in the top ten.

This chain joins TRBV28 and TRBJ1-1; D may be TRBD1 (6 bases). The receptor was isolated from a woman aged 40 to 50 with Graves' ophthalmopathy. Sequenced: blood. The CDR3 nucleotides read TGTGCCAGCAGTTTATTGGGGGCCTACACTGAAGCTTTCTTT. Translated: CASSLLGAYTEAFF.